The T cell receptor (beta chain) under discussion was sequenced for a study of OX40 agonist ivuxolimab in advanced cancers. Method: immunoSEQ multiplex PCR; TCRdb's copy keeps in-frame clones and lacks some. The sample has approximately 74,000 clones, about 89% seen once. Germline V gene data show CDR1 as SEHNR and CDR2 as FQNEAQ (reference sequence). The ends lost 2 bases at V and 5 bases at J; junction bases unmatched: 8. The CDR3 has 18 amino acids. This specimen consisted of CD4+ or CD8+ T cells sorted from blood, obtained in a trial of the OX40 agonist ivuxolimab. The TCR sequence derives from an adult with an advanced solid tumor such as melanoma, head and neck, liver or kidney cancer. This rearrangement joins TRBV7-9 to TRBJ2-2; 13 positions agree with TRBD2. The CDR3 spells CASSLPPRLAGGTGELFF. CDR3 DNA: TGTGCCAGCAGCTTACCCCCCAGACTAGCGGGAGGAACCGGGGAGCTGTTTTTT.